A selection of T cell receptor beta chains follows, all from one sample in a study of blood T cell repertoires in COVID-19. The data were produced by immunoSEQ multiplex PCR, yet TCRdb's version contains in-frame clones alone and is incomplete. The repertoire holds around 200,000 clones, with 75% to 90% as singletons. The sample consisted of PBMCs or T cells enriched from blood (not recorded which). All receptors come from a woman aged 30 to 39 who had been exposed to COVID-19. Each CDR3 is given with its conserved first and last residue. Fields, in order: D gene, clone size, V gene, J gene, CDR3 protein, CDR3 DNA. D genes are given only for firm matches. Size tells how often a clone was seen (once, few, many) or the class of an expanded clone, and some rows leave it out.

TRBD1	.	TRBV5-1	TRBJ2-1	CASSLWTGQSEQFF	TGCGCCAGCAGCTTGTGGACAGGACAAAGTGAGCAGTTCTTC
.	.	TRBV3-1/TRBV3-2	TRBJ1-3	CASSFSRGNTIYF	TGTGCCAGCAGTTTCAGTCGCGGAAACACCATATATTTT
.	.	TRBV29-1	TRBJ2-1	CSVESGQLIYNEQFF	TGCAGCGTTGAATCCGGACAGCTAATTTACAATGAGCAGTTCTTC
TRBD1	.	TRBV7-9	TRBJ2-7	CASSLGTGGPYEQYF	TGTGCCAGCAGCTTAGGGACAGGGGGCCCCTACGAGCAGTACTTC
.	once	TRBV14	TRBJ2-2	CASRGDWSGELFF	TGTGCCAGTCGTGGCGACTGGTCCGGGGAGCTGTTTTTT
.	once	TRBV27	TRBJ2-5	CASSLQVGQETQYF	TGTGCCAGCAGTTTACAGGTGGGCCAAGAGACCCAGTACTTC
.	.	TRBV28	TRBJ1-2	CASSLAPNSYGYTF	TGTGCCAGCAGTTTAGCTCCAAACTCCTATGGCTACACCTTC
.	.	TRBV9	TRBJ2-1	CASSVGQGPYNEQFF	TGTGCCAGCAGCGTAGGGCAGGGCCCCTACAATGAGCAGTTCTTC
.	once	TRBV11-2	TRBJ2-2	CASSPLPGNTGELFF	TGTGCCAGCAGCCCCCTCCCGGGGAACACCGGGGAGCTGTTTTTT
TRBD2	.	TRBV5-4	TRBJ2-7	CASSGTRAGGPLEQYF	TGTGCCAGCAGCGGAACCCGGGCGGGGGGGCCTCTCGAGCAGTACTTC
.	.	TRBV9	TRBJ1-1	CASSSRAPGGTEAFF	TGTGCCAGCAGCTCCCGGGCCCCCGGGGGCACTGAAGCTTTCTTT
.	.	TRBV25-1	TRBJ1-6	CASSESAGFNSPLHF	TGTGCCAGCAGTGAATCGGCAGGGTTTAATTCACCCCTCCACTTT
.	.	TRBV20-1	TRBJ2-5	CSVSEETQYF	TGCAGTGTTTCCGAAGAGACCCAGTACTTC
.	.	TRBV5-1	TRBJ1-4	CASSLDQTTNEKLFF	TGCGCCAGCAGCTTGGACCAGACAACTAATGAAAAACTGTTTTTT
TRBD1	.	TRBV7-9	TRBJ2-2	CASSYDRGTNTGELFF	TGTGCCAGCAGCTACGACAGGGGAACGAACACCGGGGAGCTGTTTTTT
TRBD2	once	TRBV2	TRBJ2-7	CASSRPQTSGGSSSYEQYF	TGTGCCAGCAGCCGACCACAGACTAGCGGGGGGTCTAGCTCCTACGAGCAGTACTTC
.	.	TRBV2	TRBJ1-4	CASSDLGAVTNEKLFF	TGTGCCAGCAGTGACCTGGGGGCTGTGACTAATGAAAAACTGTTTTTT
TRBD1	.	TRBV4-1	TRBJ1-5	CASSQDGETGVTGQPQHF	TGCGCCAGCAGCCAAGACGGGGAGACAGGGGTCACAGGGCAGCCCCAGCATTTT
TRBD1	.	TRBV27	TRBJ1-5	CASSLRGGVIQPQHF	TGTGCCAGCAGTTTACGAGGGGGCGTCATTCAGCCCCAGCATTTT
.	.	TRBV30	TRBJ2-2	CAWSAKQGLRELFF	TGTGCCTGGAGTGCCAAACAGGGTCTCCGGGAGCTGTTTTTT
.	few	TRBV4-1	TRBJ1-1	CASSQEVRGWETAGTEAFF	TGCGCCAGCAGCCAAGAGGTGAGGGGGTGGGAGACTGCGGGCACTGAAGCTTTCTTT
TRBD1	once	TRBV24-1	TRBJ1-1	CATQGADTEAFF	TGTGCCACACAGGGGGCTGACACTGAAGCTTTCTTT
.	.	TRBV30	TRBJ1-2	CAWSTTDANYGYTF	TGTGCCTGGAGTACGACAGACGCTAACTATGGCTACACCTTC
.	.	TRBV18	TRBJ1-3	CASSGGLLGNTIYF	TGTGCCAGCTCGGGGGGGCTTCTTGGAAACACCATATATTTT
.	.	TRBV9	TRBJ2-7	CASSSGGIPYEQYF	TGTGCCAGCTCCTCCGGGGGTATACCCTACGAGCAGTACTTC
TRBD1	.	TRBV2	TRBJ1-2	CASSEGGQLNYGYTF	TGTGCCAGCAGTGAGGGGGGACAGCTAAACTATGGCTACACCTTC
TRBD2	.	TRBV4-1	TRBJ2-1	CASSHPGLAGEGAYNEQFF	TGCGCCAGCAGCCATCCGGGACTAGCGGGGGAGGGCGCCTACAATGAGCAGTTCTTC
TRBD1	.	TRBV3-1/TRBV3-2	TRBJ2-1	CASSPMGQYPSNEQFF	TGTGCCAGCAGCCCCATGGGACAGTACCCCTCCAATGAGCAGTTCTTC
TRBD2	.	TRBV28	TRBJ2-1	CASRPRGGDSYNEQFF	TGTGCCAGCAGACCCCGGGGAGGGGACTCCTACAATGAGCAGTTCTTC
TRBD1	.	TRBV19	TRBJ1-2	CASTPRGTGDNGYTF	TGTGCCAGTACCCCACGCGGGACAGGGGATAATGGCTACACCTTC
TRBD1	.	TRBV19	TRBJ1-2	CASTEGQPPYGYTF	TGTGCCAGTACCGAGGGACAGCCTCCCTATGGCTACACCTTC
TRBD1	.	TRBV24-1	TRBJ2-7	CATSDSSGDRVVKQYF	TGTGCCACCAGTGATTCAAGTGGGGACAGGGTCGTTAAGCAGTACTTC
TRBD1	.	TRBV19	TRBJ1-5	CASSPGQHNQPQHF	TGTGCCAGTAGCCCGGGACAGCACAATCAGCCCCAGCATTTT
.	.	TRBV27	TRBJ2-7	CASSLRRGAGWSEQYF	TGTGCCAGCAGTCTACGTCGGGGGGCGGGGTGGTCCGAGCAGTACTTC
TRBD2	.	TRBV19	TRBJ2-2	CASQGTSGGSNTGELFF	TGTGCCAGTCAAGGGACTAGCGGGGGGTCGAACACCGGGGAGCTGTTTTTT
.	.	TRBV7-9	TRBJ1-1	CASSPQGNTEAFF	TGTGCCAGCAGCCCTCAGGGCAACACTGAAGCTTTCTTT
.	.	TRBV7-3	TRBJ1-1	CASSLKAGGATEAFF	TGTGCCAGCAGCTTAAAAGCGGGGGGTGCGACTGAAGCTTTCTTT
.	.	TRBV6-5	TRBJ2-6	CASGEGDSGANVLTF	TGTGCCAGCGGCGAGGGGGACTCTGGGGCCAACGTCCTGACTTTC
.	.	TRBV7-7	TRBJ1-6	CASSPLMGQVNSPLHF	TGTGCCAGCAGCCCGCTAATGGGACAAGTTAATTCACCCCTCCACTTT
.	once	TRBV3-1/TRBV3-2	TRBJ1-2	CASSLTRGGADGYTF	TGTGCCAGCAGCCTCACGAGGGGGGGCGCCGACGGCTACACCTTC
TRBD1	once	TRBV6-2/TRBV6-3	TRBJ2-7	CASSYRRDRATYEQYF	TGTGCCAGCAGTTACCGCCGGGACAGGGCCACCTACGAGCAGTACTTC
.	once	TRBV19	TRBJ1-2	CASSMKGGLSYGYTF	TGTGCCAGTAGTATGAAAGGGGGATTGAGTTATGGCTACACCTTC
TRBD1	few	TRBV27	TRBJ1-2	CASSLGTGKMGYTF	TGTGCCAGCAGTTTAGGGACAGGGAAAATGGGCTACACCTTC
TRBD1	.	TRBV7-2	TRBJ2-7	CASSPGTGWYEQYF	TGTGCCAGCAGCCCCGGGACAGGGTGGTACGAGCAGTACTTC
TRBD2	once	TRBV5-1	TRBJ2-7	CASSLSGGEFYEQYF	TGCGCCAGCAGCTTGAGCGGGGGGGAGTTCTACGAGCAGTACTTC
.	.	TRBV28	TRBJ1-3	CASRVGTLGNTIYF	TGTGCCAGCAGGGTCGGGACACTTGGAAACACCATATATTTT
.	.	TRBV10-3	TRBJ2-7	CAISRTGTPNSYEQYF	TGTGCCATCTCCCGAACCGGGACACCAAACTCCTACGAGCAGTACTTC
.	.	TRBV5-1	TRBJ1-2	CASSLESEGGYTF	TGCGCCAGCAGCTTGGAAAGCGAGGGTGGCTACACCTTC
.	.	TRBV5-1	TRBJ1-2	CASSLNRQLGGYTF	TGCGCCAGCAGCTTGAACAGGCAGCTTGGCGGCTACACCTTC
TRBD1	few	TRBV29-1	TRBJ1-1	CSGIPGQWNTEAFF	TGCAGCGGTATACCGGGACAGTGGAACACTGAAGCTTTCTTT
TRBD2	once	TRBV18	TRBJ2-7	CASSPGAGAPYEQYF	TGTGCCAGCTCACCAGGAGCGGGGGCCCCCTACGAGCAGTACTTC
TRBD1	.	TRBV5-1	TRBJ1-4	CASSLTGTGVEKLFF	TGCGCCAGCAGCTTGACTGGGACAGGGGTTGAAAAACTGTTTTTT
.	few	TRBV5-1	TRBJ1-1	CASSPQGGGTEAFF	TGCGCCAGCAGCCCACAGGGTGGGGGCACTGAAGCTTTCTTT
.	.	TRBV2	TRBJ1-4	CASSEERINEKLFF	TGTGCCAGCAGTGAGGAGCGGATTAATGAAAAACTGTTTTTT